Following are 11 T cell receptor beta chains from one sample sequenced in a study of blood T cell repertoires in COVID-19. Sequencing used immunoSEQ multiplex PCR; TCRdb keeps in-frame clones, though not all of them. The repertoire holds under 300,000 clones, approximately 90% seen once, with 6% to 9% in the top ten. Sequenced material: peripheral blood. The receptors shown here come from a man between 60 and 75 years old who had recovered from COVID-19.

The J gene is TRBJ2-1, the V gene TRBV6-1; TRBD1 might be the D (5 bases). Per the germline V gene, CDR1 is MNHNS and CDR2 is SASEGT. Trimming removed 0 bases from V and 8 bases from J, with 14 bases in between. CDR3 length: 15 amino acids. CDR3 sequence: CASSEASDNDDEQFF. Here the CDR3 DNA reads TGTGCCAGCAGTGAAGCCTCGGACAACGACGATGAGCAGTTCTTC.

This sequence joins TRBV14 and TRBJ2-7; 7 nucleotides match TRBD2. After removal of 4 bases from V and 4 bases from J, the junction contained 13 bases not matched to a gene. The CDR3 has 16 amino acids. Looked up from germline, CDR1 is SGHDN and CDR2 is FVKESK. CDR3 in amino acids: CASSRLAGSGLYEQYF. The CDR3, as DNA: TGTGCCAGCAGCCGCTTGGCGGGTAGCGGGCTTTACGAGCAGTACTTC.

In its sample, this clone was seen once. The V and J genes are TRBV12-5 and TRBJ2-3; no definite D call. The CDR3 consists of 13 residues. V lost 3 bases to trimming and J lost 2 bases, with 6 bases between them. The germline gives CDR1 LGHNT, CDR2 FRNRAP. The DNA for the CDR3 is TGTGCTAGTGGTTTAGACTTCACAGATACGCAGTATTTT. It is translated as CASGLDFTDTQYF.

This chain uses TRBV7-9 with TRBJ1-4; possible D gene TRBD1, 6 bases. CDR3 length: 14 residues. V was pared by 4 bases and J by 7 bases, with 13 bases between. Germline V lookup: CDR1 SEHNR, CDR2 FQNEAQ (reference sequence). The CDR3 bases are TGTGCCAGCAGCTCGAGACAGGCAGGTGAAAAACTGTTTTTT. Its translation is CASSSRQAGEKLFF.

In DNA form, the CDR3 reads TGTGCCAGCAGCGCGGCGGGGGGCACTGAAGCTTTCTTT. This gives the protein CASSAAGGTEAFF. V usage is TRBV7-8 and J usage is TRBJ1-1; weak D call: TRBD1 (5 bases). V shed 5 bases and J shed 4 bases, with 11 bases lying between them. Germline loops: CDR1 SGHVS, CDR2 FQNEAQ. The length of the CDR3 is 13 residues.

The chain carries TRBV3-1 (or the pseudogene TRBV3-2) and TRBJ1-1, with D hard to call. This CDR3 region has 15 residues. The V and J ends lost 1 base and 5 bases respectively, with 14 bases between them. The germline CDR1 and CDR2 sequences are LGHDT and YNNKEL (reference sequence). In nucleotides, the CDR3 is TGTGCCAGCAGCCAAGTTAACACTCCGAGGACTGAAGCTTTCTTT. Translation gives CASSQVNTPRTEAFF.

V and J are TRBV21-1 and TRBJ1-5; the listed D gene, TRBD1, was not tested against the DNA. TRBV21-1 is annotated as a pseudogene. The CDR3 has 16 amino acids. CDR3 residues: CASSKGSGASNQPQHF. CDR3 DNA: TGTGCCAGCAGCAAAGGGTCAGGGGCTAGCAATCAGCCCCAGCATTTT.

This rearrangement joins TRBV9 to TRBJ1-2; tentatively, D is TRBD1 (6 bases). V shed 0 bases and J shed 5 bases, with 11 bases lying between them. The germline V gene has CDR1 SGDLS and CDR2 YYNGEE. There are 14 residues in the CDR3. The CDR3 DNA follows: TGTGCCAGCAGCGTAGCCTTAGGGACATATGGCTACACCTTC. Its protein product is CASSVALGTYGYTF.

CDR3 amino acids: CASSQWSGDTQYF. The DNA for the CDR3 is TGTGCCAGCAGTCAGTGGTCGGGAGATACGCAGTATTTT. The J gene is TRBJ2-3, the V gene TRBV6-2 or TRBV6-3; no definite D call. Germline values: CDR1 MNHEY, CDR2 SVGEGT. Trimming took off 5 bases at V and 5 bases at J, with 11 bases between the two ends. The CDR3 extends over 13 amino acids.

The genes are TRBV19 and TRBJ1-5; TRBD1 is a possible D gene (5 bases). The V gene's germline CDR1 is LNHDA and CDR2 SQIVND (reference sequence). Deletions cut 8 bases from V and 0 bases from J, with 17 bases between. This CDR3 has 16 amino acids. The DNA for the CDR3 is TGTGCCAGTCCCGCCACGGGGGTATATAGCAATCAGCCCCAGCATTTT. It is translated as CASPATGVYSNQPQHF.

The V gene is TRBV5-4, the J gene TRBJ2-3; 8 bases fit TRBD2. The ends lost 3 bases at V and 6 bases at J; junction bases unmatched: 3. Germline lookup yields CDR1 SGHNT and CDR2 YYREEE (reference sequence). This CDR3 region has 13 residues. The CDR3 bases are TGTGCCAGCAGCTATTCTAGCGGGGATACGCAGTATTTT. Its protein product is CASSYSSGDTQYF.